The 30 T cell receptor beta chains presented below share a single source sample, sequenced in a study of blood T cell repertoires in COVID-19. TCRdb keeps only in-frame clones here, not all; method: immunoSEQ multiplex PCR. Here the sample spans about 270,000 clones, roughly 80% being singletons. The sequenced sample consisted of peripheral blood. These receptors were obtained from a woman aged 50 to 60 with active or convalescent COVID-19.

CDR3 DNA sequence: TGTGCCATCAGGAGGGGGGGTCCCCAGTGGGATGAGCAGTTCTTC. Protein: CAIRRGGPQWDEQFF. The chain has TRBV10-3 and TRBJ2-1; weak D call: TRBD2 (7 bases). Between the trimmed V and J ends, which lost 6 bases and 8 bases, there was a span of 20 bases. Germline V lookup: CDR1 ENHRY, CDR2 SYGVKD. The CDR3 has 15 amino acids.

The CDR3 bases are TGTGCCAGCAGCTGGGAGGGGCGAGAGACCCAGTACTTC. The encoded protein is CASSWEGRETQYF. This sequence joins TRBV5-4 and TRBJ2-5; 7 bases agree with TRBD2. The V gene end was trimmed by 3 bases and the J gene end by 4 bases; junction bases not matched to a gene: 3. The CDR3 spans 13 residues. Germline CDR1 reads SGHNT; CDR2 reads YYREEE (reference sequence).

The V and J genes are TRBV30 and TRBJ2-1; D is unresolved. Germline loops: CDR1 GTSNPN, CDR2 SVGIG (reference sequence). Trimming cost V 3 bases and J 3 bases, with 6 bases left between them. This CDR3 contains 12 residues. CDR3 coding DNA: TGTGCCTGGAGCGCGAGCTACAATGAGCAGTTCTTC. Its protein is CAWSASYNEQFF.

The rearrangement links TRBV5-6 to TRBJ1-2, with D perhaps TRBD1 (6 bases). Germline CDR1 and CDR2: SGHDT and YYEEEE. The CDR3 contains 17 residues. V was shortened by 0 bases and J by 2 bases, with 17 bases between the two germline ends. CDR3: CASSLVDRGPVNYGYTF. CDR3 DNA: TGTGCCAGCAGCTTGGTGGACAGAGGTCCAGTGAACTATGGCTACACCTTC.

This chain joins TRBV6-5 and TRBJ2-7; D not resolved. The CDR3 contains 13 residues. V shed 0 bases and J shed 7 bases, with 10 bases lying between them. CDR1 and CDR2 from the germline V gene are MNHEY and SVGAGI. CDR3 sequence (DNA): TGTGCCAGCAGTTACTCCCCCTCGACAGAGCAGTACTTC. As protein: CASSYSPSTEQYF.

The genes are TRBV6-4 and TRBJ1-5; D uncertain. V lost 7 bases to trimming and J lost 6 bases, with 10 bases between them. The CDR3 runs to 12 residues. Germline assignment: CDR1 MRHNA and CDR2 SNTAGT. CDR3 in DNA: TGTGCCAGCAATCTAAACGGTCAGCCCCAGCATTTT. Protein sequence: CASNLNGQPQHF.

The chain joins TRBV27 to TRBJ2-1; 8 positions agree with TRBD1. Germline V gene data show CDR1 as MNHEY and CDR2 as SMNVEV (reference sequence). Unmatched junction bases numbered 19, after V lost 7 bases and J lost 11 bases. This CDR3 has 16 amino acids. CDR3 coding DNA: TGTGCCAGCAAGGGGACAGGTCCTAGGGGCATTTTTCAGCAGTTCTTC. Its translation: CASKGTGPRGIFQQFF.

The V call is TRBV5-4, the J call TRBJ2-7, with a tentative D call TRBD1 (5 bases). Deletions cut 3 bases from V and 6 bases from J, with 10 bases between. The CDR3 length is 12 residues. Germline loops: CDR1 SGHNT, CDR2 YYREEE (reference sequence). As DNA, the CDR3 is TGTGCCAGCAGCTCCACAGGATCCGAGCAGTACTTC. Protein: CASSSTGSEQYF.

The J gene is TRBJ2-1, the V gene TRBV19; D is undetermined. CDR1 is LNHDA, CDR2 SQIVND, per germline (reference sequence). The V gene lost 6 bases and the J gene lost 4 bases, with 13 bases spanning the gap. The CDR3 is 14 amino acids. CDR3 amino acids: CASSRDLSYNEQFF. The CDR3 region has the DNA TGTGCCAGTAGCCGCGACTTATCTTACAATGAGCAGTTCTTC.

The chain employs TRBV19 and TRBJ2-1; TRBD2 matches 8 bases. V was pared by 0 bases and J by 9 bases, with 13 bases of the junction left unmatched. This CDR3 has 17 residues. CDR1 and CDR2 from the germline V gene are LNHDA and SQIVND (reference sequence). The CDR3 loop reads CASSIDLWREAVGEQFF. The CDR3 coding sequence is TGTGCCAGTAGTATAGATCTATGGCGGGAGGCGGTCGGTGAGCAGTTCTTC.

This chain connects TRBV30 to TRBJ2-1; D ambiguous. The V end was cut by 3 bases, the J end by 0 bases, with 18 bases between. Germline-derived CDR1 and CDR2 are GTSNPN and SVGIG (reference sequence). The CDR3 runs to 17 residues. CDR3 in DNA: TGTGCCTGGAGAGAGAACAGACCCCTGAGCTCCTACAATGAGCAGTTCTTC. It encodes CAWRENRPLSSYNEQFF.

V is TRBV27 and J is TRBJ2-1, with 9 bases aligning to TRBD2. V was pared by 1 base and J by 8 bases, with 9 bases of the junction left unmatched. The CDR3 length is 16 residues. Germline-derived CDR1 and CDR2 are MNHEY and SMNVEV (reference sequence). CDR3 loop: CASSLLAGGLGDEQFF. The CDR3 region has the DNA TGTGCCAGCAGTTTATTGGCGGGAGGGTTGGGAGATGAGCAGTTCTTC.

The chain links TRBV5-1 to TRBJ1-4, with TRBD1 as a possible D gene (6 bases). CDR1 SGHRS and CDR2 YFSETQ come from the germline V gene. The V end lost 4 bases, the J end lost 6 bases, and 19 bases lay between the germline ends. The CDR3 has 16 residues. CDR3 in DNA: TGCGCCAGCAGCCCGGGAGGGGGGAGAGTGGATGAAAAACTGTTTTTT. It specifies CASSPGGGRVDEKLFF. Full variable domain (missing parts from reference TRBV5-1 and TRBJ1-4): KAGVTQTPRYLIKTRGQQVTLSCSPISGHRSVSWYQQTPGQGLQFLFEYFSETQRNKGNFPGRFSGRQFSNSRSEMNVSTLELGDSALYLCASSPGGGRVDEKLFFGSGTQLSVL.

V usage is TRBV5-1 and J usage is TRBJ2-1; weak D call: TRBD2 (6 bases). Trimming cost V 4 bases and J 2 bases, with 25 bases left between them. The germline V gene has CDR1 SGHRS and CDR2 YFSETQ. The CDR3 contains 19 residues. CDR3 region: CASSLMGLARGFTYNEQFF. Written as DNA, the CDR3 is TGCGCCAGCAGCCTCATGGGGCTAGCGAGGGGATTCACCTACAATGAGCAGTTCTTC.

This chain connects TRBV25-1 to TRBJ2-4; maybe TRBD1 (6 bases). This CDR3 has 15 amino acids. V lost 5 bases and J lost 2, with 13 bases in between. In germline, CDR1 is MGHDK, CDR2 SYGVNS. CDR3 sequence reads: CASSPRGPPKNIQYF. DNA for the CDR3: TGTGCCAGCAGTCCCAGGGGTCCCCCCAAAAACATTCAGTACTTC.

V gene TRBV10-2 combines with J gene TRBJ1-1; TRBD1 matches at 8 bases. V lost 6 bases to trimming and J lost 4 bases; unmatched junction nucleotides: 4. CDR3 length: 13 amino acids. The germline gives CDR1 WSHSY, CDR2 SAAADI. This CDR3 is CASSPGQGTEAFF. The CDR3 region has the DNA TGCGCCAGCAGCCCCGGACAGGGCACTGAAGCTTTCTTT.

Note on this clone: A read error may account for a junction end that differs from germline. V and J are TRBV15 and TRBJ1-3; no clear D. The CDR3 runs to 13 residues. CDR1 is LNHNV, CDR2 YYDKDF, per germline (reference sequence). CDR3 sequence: CAPRRSPGNTIYF. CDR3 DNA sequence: TGTGCCCCCAGGCGAAGCCCTGGAAACACCATATATTTT.

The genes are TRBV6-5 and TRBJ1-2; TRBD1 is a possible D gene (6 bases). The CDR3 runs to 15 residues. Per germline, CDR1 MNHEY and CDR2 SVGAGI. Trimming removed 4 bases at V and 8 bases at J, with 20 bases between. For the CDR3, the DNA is TGTGCCAGCAGTTTAGGGGGAGGGCGACTAAAAGGCTACACCTTC. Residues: CASSLGGGRLKGYTF.

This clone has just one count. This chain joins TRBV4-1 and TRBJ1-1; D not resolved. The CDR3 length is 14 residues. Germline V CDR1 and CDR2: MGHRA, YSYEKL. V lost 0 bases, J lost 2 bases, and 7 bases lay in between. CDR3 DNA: TGCGCCAGCAGCCAAGATTCGTTAAACACTGAAGCTTTCTTT. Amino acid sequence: CASSQDSLNTEAFF.

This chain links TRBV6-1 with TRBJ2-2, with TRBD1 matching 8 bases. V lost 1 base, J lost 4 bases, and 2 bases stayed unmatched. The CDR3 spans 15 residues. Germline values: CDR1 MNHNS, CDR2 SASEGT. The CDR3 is CASSEETGGTGELFF. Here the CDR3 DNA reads TGTGCCAGCAGTGAAGAAACAGGGGGCACCGGGGAGCTGTTTTTT.

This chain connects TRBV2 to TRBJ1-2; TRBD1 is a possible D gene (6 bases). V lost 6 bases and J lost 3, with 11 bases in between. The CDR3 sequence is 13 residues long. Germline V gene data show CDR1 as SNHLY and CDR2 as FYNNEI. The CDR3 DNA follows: TGTGCCAGCAGGGAGGACAGACACTATGGCTACACCTTC. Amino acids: CASREDRHYGYTF. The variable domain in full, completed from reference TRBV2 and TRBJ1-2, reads EPEVTQTPSHQVTQMGQEVILRCVPISNHLYFYWYRQILGQKVEFLVSFYNNEISEKSEIFDDQFSVERPDGSNFTLKIRSTKLEDSAMYFCASREDRHYGYTFGSGTRLTVV.

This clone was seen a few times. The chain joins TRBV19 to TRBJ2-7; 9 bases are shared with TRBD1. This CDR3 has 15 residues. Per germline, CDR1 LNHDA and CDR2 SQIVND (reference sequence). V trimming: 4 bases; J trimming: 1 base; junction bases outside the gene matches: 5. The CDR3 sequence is CASSTPGQGSYEQYF. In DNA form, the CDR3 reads TGTGCCAGTAGTACTCCGGGACAGGGTTCCTACGAGCAGTACTTC.

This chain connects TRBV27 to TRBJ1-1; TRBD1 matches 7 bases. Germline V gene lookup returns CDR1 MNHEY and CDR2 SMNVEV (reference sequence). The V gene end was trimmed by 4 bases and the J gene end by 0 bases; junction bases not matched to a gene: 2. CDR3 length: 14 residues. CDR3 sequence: CASSYRGLNTEAFF. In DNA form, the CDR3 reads TGTGCCAGCAGTTACAGGGGCCTGAACACTGAAGCTTTCTTT.

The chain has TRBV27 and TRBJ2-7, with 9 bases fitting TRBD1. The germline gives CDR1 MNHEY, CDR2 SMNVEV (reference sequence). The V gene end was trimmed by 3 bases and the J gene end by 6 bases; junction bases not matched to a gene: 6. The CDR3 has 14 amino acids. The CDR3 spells CASSFGTGYLEQYF. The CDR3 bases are TGTGCCAGCAGTTTCGGGACAGGGTATCTCGAGCAGTACTTC.

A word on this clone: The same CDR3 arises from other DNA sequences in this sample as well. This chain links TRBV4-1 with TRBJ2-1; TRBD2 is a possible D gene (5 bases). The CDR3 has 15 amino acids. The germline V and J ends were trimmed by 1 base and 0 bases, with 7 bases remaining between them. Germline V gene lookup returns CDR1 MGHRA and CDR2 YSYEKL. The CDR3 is CASSQVAGSYNEQFF. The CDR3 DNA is TGCGCCAGCAGCCAAGTCGCGGGCTCCTACAATGAGCAGTTCTTC.

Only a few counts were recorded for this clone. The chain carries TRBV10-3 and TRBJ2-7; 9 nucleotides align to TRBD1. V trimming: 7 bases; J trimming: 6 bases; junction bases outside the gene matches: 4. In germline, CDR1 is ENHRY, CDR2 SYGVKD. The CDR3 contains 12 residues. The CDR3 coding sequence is TGTGCCATCATGGGACAGGGCTTCGAGCAGTACTTC. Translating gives CAIMGQGFEQYF.

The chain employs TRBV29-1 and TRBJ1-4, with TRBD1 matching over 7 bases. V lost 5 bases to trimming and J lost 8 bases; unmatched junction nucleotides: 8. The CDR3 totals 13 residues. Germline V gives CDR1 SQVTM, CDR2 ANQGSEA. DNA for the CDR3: TGCAGCGTTAGCAACAGGGGATTAGAAAAACTGTTTTTT. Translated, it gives CSVSNRGLEKLFF.

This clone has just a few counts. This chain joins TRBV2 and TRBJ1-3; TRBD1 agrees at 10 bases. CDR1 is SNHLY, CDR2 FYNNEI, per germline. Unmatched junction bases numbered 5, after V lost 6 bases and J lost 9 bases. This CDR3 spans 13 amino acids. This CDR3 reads CASSGDRGGTIYF. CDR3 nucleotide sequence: TGTGCCAGCAGCGGGGACAGGGGTGGCACCATATATTTT.

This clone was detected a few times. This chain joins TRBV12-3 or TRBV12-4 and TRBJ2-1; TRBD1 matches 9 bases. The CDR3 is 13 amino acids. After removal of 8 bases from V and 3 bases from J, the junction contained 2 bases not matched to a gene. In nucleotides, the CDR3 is TGTGCCAGCGAGACAGGGGGCTACAATGAGCAGTTCTTC. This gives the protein CASETGGYNEQFF.

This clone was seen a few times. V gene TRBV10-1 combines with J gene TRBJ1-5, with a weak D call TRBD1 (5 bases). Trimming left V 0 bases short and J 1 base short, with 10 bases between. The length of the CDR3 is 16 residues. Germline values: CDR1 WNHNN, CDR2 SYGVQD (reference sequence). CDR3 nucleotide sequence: TGCGCCAGCAGTGAGTCGGAGGGGCCGAGCAATCAGCCCCAGCATTTT. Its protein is CASSESEGPSNQPQHF.